The present TCR beta chain was sequenced within a study of shared clonotypes between healthy human individuals. Study findings and constraints: Though the depth was large, rarefaction showed that sorted-subset sequencing was incomplete. Memory subsets had estimated richness that was generally smaller than that of naive subsets.

Germline values: CDR1 KGHSH, CDR2 LQKENI. V was clipped by 6 bases and J by 2 bases, with 13 bases between them. This CDR3 comprises 14 residues. Libraries were prepared by immunoSEQ multiplex PCR; TCRdb keeps only in-frame clonotypes and omits some of them. In the table there are roughly 680,000 clones, around 70% of which are singletons. A remark on this clone: Antigen unknown. A read error likely explains this, since a far larger clone differs by one base.

The sequence derives from a woman aged 25 to 39 in good health. The sequenced material came from memory CD4+ T cells sorted from blood. The subset denotes: CD45RA-negative fraction. The chain joins TRBV18 to TRBJ1-1, with a weak D call TRBD1 (6 bases). The CDR3 bases are TGTGCCAGCTCCCAACGGGGGGCCAACACTGAAGCTTTCTTT. Encoded protein: CASSQRGANTEAFF.